The 16 T cell receptor beta chains below come from one sample, sequenced in a study of blood T cells in healthy people across ages. Combining a sample-barcoded 5' primer with a J-beta primer mix, a second PCR ran for 7 to 11 cycles. TCRdb fed the 5' RACE reads into MiXCR, producing one record per CDR3 protein. Of about 1.6 million distinct CDR3 sequences detected, approximately 32% appear once; the ten largest clones hold about 11%. Sequenced sample: blood. All receptors derive from a woman aged 25 to 39 in good health.

The chain carries TRBV25-1 and TRBJ2-7; 7 bases are a match to TRBD2. V lost 8 bases and J lost 1; bases outside the gene matches: 2. The CDR3 is made up of 12 amino acids. Germline assignment: CDR1 MGHDK and CDR2 SYGVNS. The CDR3: CASAGVSYEQYF. The CDR3 DNA reads TGTGCCAGCGCGGGGGTATCCTACGAGCAGTACTTC.

The rearrangement uses TRBV7-3 and TRBJ2-4; 9 bases fit TRBD1. Germline assignment: CDR1 SGHTA and CDR2 FQGTGA. Trimming removed 5 bases from V and 8 bases from J; junction bases left unmatched: 13. The CDR3 totals 16 residues. This chain's CDR3 is CASSPTGSQGADIQYF. The CDR3 nucleotides read TGTGCCAGCAGCCCGACCGGTTCACAGGGGGCGGACATTCAGTACTTC.

The chain couples TRBV7-3 to TRBJ2-5; D is possibly TRBD2 (6 bases). This CDR3 comprises 13 residues. CDR1 and CDR2 from the germline V gene are SGHTA and FQGTGA. The V end was cut by 8 bases, the J end by 2 bases, with 12 bases between. CDR3 loop: CASGAGSQETQYF. CDR3 coding DNA: TGTGCCAGCGGGGCGGGGTCACAAGAGACCCAGTACTTC.

There are a few counts of this clonotype. The chain is built from TRBV9 and TRBJ2-1; 8 bases match TRBD2. Germline CDR1 SGDLS, CDR2 YYNGEE. This CDR3 comprises 13 residues. V shed 0 bases and J 9 bases; nucleotides not matched to a gene: 2. The CDR3 DNA reads TGTGCCAGCAGCGTAGTTCGGGGGGGTGAGCAGTTCTTC. Translation gives CASSVVRGGEQFF.

The J gene is TRBJ1-2, the V gene TRBV13, with a tentative D call TRBD1 (5 bases). The V gene lost 6 bases and the J gene lost 0 bases, with 17 bases spanning the gap. The length of the CDR3 is 16 residues. The germline V gene has CDR1 PRHDT and CDR2 FYEKMQ (reference sequence). The CDR3: CASSFGTPAANYGYTF. Written as DNA, the CDR3 is TGTGCCAGCAGTTTTGGGACGCCAGCAGCTAACTATGGCTACACCTTC.

The rearrangement uses TRBV7-8 and TRBJ2-6; TRBD2 might be the D (6 bases). The CDR3 totals 17 residues. Trimming shortened V by 4 bases and J by 1 base, and 14 bases separated the two germline ends. Germline assignment: CDR1 SGHVS and CDR2 FQNEAQ. As DNA, the CDR3 is TGTGCCAGCAGCTGGATAGGGGCGGGGTCTGGGGCCAACGTCCTGACTTTC. The encoded protein is CASSWIGAGSGANVLTF.

This clonotype was detected many times. This chain joins TRBV5-5 and TRBJ1-1; D unclear. Germline CDR1 SGHKS, CDR2 YYEKEE (reference sequence). CDR3 length: 14 residues. Trimming removed 0 bases from V and 9 bases from J, with 15 bases in between. CDR3 bases: TGTGCCAGCAGCTTGGGGGGAGTCGGTCTCCAAGCTTTCTTT. Translating gives CASSLGGVGLQAFF.

The CDR3 loop reads CASSFRPGQGNTEAFF. CDR3 DNA: TGTGCCAGCAGCTTTCGTCCGGGACAGGGGAACACTGAAGCTTTCTTT. The chain employs TRBV7-3 and TRBJ1-1, with TRBD1 matching 9 bases. CDR3 length: 16 residues. V shed 3 bases, J shed 1 base, and the junction held 6 bases outside the gene matches. Germline V gene lookup returns CDR1 SGHTA and CDR2 FQGTGA. Based on the CDR3 plus reference TRBV7-3 and TRBJ1-1, the full variable domain is GAGVSQTPSNKVTEKGKYVELRCDPISGHTALYWYRQSLGQGPEFLIYFQGTGAADDSGLPNDRFFAVRPEGSVSTLKIQRTERGDSAVYLCASSFRPGQGNTEAFFGQGTRLTVV.

This clonotype was observed a few times. A much larger clone lies a single base off, so this may be a read error. The J gene is TRBJ1-2, the V gene TRBV30, with 9 bases fitting TRBD1. V lost 3 bases to trimming and J lost 7 bases; unmatched junction nucleotides: 0. CDR1 and CDR2 from the germline V gene are GTSNPN and SVGIG (reference sequence). The CDR3 consists of 11 residues. The CDR3 sequence: CAWRGQGGYTF. CDR3 DNA sequence: TGTGCCTGGAGGGGACAGGGTGGCTACACCTTC.

This clonotype was seen a few times. The chain couples TRBV7-3 to TRBJ2-3, with 15 bases aligning to TRBD2. After removal of 5 bases from V and 4 bases from J, the junction contained 4 bases not matched to a gene. This CDR3 is built from 16 residues. Looked up from germline, CDR1 is SGHTA and CDR2 is FQGTGA. The CDR3 region is CASSMGLAGGPDTQYF. The CDR3 nucleotides are TGTGCCAGCAGCATGGGACTAGCGGGAGGCCCAGATACGCAGTATTTT.

This clonotype came up a few times. The rearrangement uses TRBV14 and TRBJ2-7, with D possibly called TRBD1 or TRBD2 (5 bases each). V was trimmed by 1 base and J by 6 bases, leaving 13 bases between them. Germline CDR1 reads SGHDN; CDR2 reads FVKESK. This CDR3 region has 14 residues. The CDR3, as DNA: TGTGCCAGCAGCCAAGTCTGGGGGTATAGCGAGCAGTACTTC. This sequence encodes CASSQVWGYSEQYF.

This chain links TRBV24-1 with TRBJ2-3; possibly TRBD2 for D (6 bases). The CDR3 is 13 residues long. Germline V gene lookup returns CDR1 KGHDR and CDR2 SFDVKD. Trimming stripped 7 bases from V and 2 bases from J, with 9 bases between. The DNA for the CDR3 is TGTGCCACCAGCCCGGGGGACACAGATACGCAGTATTTT. It is translated as CATSPGDTDTQYF.

CDR3 amino acids: CASSLLSGGDTEAFF. In nucleotides, the CDR3 is TGTGCCAGCAGCCTACTGTCTGGAGGGGACACTGAAGCTTTCTTT. The rearrangement links TRBV7-9 to TRBJ1-1, with D possibly TRBD1 on 5 matching bases. The CDR3 totals 15 residues. In germline, CDR1 is SEHNR, CDR2 FQNEAQ (reference sequence). Between the trimmed V and J ends, which lost 5 bases and 3 bases, there was a span of 16 bases.

This clonotype was found many times. One junction end disagrees with the germline gene, perhaps due to a read error. The chain is built from TRBV5-1 and TRBJ2-7; 10 nucleotides match TRBD2. Germline V gene data show CDR1 as SGHRS and CDR2 as YFSETQ. The CDR3 runs to 14 residues. The CDR3 DNA is TGTGCCAGCAGCCGGACTAGCGGAGATTACGAGCAGTACTTC. Its protein product is CASSRTSGDYEQYF.

The chain couples TRBV21-1 to TRBJ1-5; TRBD1 is taken as the D call from the table, unchecked against the DNA. TRBV21-1 is a pseudogene locus. CDR3 length equals 15 residues. The DNA of the CDR3 is TGTACCAGTCCCAACACAGGGGGCAACGATCAGCCCCAGCATTTT. Translated: CTSPNTGGNDQPQHF.

On this clonotype: The junction and the germline gene differ at one end; a read error may be behind it. The chain joins TRBV5-5 to TRBJ2-6; no definite D call. The CDR3 totals 16 residues. Germline V gene lookup returns CDR1 SGHKS and CDR2 YYEKEE (reference sequence). The CDR3 bases are TGTGCCAGCGGCTTGACACCCAGCTCTGGGGCCAACGTCCTGACTTTC. Amino acids: CASGLTPSSGANVLTF.